This T cell receptor (beta chain) stems from a study of shared clonotypes between healthy human individuals. Germline V gene data show CDR1 as SQVTM and CDR2 as ANQGSEA. This CDR3 is built from 13 residues. With V trimmed by 5 bases and J by 4 bases, 4 bases remained unmatched. Study-wide results and caveats: When compared with the clonotypes that were shared by all four sorted-subset donors, the non-shared clonotypes turned out to have lower generation probabilities.

Concerning this clone itself: Its antigen is currently unknown. This same CDR3 is encoded by further DNA sequences in the sample.

The healthy adult donors were HIV-negative and reported no recent acute infections or vaccinations. The genomic DNA of each subset was split evenly across several immunoSEQ plates. Here immunoSEQ multiplex PCR was the method, and the copy in TCRdb shows in-frame clones only, minus some. This table has 2 million to 2.5 million clones, 92% appearing once. The genes are TRBV29-1 and TRBJ2-7, with TRBD2 identical over 11 bases. The clonotype originates from a man in his late teens or twenties in good health. Some clones in this sample may be carry-over from other donors' samples. Sample: naive CD4+ T cells from PBMCs. Subset described: CD45RA+ positively selected. CDR3: CSVSGLAAYEQYF. The CDR3, as DNA: TGCAGCGTTTCGGGACTAGCGGCTTACGAGCAGTACTTC.